This TCR beta chain is from a study of blood T cell repertoires in COVID-19. Original methodology: Estimated nucleated cell counts came from reference gene primer amplification. TCRdb's copy holds only in-frame clones and misses some; the assay was immunoSEQ multiplex PCR. V and J calls and clone size come straight from that table; D and trimming were deduced from the DNA. This table holds 130,000 to 150,000 clones, roughly 79% found once. This clonotype was obtained from a human donor with acute or convalescent COVID-19. The donor label of this sample is uncertain. Sequencing input: peripheral blood.

CDR3 loop: CSVDRIRGGEETQYF. CDR3 nucleotide sequence: TGCAGCGTTGACCGGATCCGGGGGGGTGAAGAGACCCAGTACTTC. The rearrangement links TRBV29-1 to TRBJ2-5; 8 bases agree with TRBD2. Germline V gene sequence: CDR1 SQVTM, CDR2 ANQGSEA. The ends lost 3 bases at V and 3 bases at J; junction bases unmatched: 9. The CDR3 runs 15 residues.